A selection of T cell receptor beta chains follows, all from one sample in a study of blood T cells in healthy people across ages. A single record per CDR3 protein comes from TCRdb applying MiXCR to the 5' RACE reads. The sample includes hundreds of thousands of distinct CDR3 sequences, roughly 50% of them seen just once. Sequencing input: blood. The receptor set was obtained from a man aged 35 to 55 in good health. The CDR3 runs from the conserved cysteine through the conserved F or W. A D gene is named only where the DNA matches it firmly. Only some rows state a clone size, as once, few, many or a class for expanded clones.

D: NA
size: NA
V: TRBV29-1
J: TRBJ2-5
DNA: TGCAGCGTTGAACGTAGCGGCTGGGAGACCCAGTACTTC
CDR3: CSVERSGWETQYF

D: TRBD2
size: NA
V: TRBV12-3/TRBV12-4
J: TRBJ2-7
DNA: TGTGCCAGCAGTCCCGGACTAGCGGGAATTGTTTACGAGCAGTACTTC
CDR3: CASSPGLAGIVYEQYF

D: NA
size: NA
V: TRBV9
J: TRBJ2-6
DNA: TGTGCCAGCAGCGTACGGGACTCAAAATCTGGGGCCAACGTCCTGACTTTC
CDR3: CASSVRDSKSGANVLTF

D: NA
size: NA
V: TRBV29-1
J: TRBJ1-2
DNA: TGCAGCGCCCCGGGGGTTACAGGCTACACCTTC
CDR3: CSAPGVTGYTF

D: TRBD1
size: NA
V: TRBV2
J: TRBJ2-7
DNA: TGTGCCAGCAGGGACACGGGACAGTACCTTTCCTACGAGCAGTACTTC
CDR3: CASRDTGQYLSYEQYF

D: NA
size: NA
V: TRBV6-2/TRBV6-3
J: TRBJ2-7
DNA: TGTGCCAGCACCGACCCGGTGACTAGAAACTACGAGCAGTACTTC
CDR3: CASTDPVTRNYEQYF

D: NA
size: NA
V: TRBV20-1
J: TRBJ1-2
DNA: TGCAGTGCTAGTCAAATCGACGGAACTAACTATGGCTACACCTTC
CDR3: CSASQIDGTNYGYTF

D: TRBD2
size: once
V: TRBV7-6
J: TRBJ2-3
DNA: TGTGCCGGCAGCTCAAGCGGACTAGCGGGAGGATTAGATACGCAGTATTTT
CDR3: CAGSSSGLAGGLDTQYF

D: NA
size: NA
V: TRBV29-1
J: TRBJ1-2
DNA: TGCAGCGTTTTTGGGTCAAACTATGGCTACACCTTC
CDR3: CSVFGSNYGYTF

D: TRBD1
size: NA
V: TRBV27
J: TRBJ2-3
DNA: TGTGCCAGCAGTTTATTGTTCGGGACAGGGGGCGGTTATTCAGATACGCAGTATTTT
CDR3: CASSLLFGTGGGYSDTQYF

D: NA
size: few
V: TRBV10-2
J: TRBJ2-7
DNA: TGCGCCAGCAGTGAGCCTGAAACTCGGGGCGAGCAGTACTTC
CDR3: CASSEPETRGEQYF

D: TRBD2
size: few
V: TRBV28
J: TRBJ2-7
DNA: TGTGCCAGCAGGCTAGGGGAAGGACTAGCGGGGAGGTACGAGCAGTACTTC
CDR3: CASRLGEGLAGRYEQYF

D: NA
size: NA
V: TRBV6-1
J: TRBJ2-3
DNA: TGTGCCATAAAACCGGGACTTGCTGTAGATACGCAGTATTTT
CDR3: CAIKPGLAVDTQYF

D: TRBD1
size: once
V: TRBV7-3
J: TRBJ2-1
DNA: TGTGCCAGCAGCCGTTACGGGGACAGGCAGTTCTTC
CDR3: CASSRYGDRQFF

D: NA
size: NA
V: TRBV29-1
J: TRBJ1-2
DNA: TGCAGCGTTGAAGAGGGAACTAGTAGGGAGGGCTACACCTTC
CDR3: CSVEEGTSREGYTF

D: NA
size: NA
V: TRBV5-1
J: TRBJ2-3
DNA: TGCGCCAGCAGCGTGGAAAACACAGATACGCAGTATTTT
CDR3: CASSVENTDTQYF

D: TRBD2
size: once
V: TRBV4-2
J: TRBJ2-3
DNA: TGTGCCAGCAGCCAAGAGCCTAACCCCCTAGCGGGGGGGCCCCTCGGAACAGATACGCAGTATTTT
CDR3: CASSQEPNPLAGGPLGTDTQYF

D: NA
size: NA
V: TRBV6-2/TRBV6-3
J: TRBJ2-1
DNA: TGTGCCAGCAGTTACCAAACTAGACGTGAGCAGTTCTTC
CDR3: CASSYQTRREQFF

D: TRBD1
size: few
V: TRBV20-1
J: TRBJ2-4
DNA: TGCAGTGCCAACAGGGGCCTTCTAGCCAAAAACATTCAGTACTTC
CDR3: CSANRGLLAKNIQYF

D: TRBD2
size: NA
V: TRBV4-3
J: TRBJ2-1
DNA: TGCGCCAGCAGCCTCGGGGGGGCGCGTGGGGACAATGAGCAGTTCTTC
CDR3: CASSLGGARGDNEQFF